The rows below give T cell receptor beta chains drawn from one sample of a study of Tregs in tolerant kidney transplant recipients. Measured with immunoSEQ multiplex PCR; TCRdb has only the in-frame clones, and not every one. Of nearly 95,000 clones detected, 80% to 95% appear once; the ten largest clones hold 0.46%. The sample here was CD4+ T cells from blood, taken before the transplant. Every receptor here comes from a human donor who received a combined kidney and bone marrow transplant. Each CDR3 is given with its conserved first and last residue. The order of the fields is V gene, clone size, J gene, D gene, CDR3 DNA, CDR3 protein. The D gene is left open where the match is weak. Clone size, where shown, is once, few, many, or a class for clones that have expanded.

TRBV29-1	NA	TRBJ2-1	TRBD2	TGCAGCGTTGAAGGACTAGCGGGGCCCTATTACAATGAGCAGTTCTTC	CSVEGLAGPYYNEQFF
TRBV7-2	NA	TRBJ1-2	NA	TGTGCCAGCAGCTTAGCGGAGGGGCCCAACTATGGCTACACCTTC	CASSLAEGPNYGYTF
TRBV7-6	NA	TRBJ2-2	NA	TGTGCCAGCAGCTTCCCAGGACACCCGAACACCGGGGAGCTGTTTTTT	CASSFPGHPNTGELFF
TRBV11-2	NA	TRBJ2-3	NA	TGTGCCAGCAGCATGGGGGGACCTTACACAGATACGCAGTATTTT	CASSMGGPYTDTQYF
TRBV19	NA	TRBJ2-7	TRBD1	TGTGCCAGTACCCCCCGGGACAGGGCCTACGAGCAGTACTTC	CASTPRDRAYEQYF
TRBV7-3	NA	TRBJ2-2	NA	TGTGCCAGCAGCCTTAACTACGACACCGGGGAGCTGTTTTTT	CASSLNYDTGELFF
TRBV11-2	once	TRBJ2-3	TRBD2	TGTGCCAGCAGCTCCCGGGGGGTCGACACAGATACGCAGTATTTT	CASSSRGVDTDTQYF
TRBV15	NA	TRBJ2-7	TRBD1	TGTGCCACCAGCAGTGACAGGGGCTACGAGCAGTACTTC	CATSSDRGYEQYF
TRBV18	NA	TRBJ2-7	TRBD1	TGTGCCAGCTCACCTGCGGAGGGACAGGGACCTGTTAAGTACGAGCAGTACTTC	CASSPAEGQGPVKYEQYF
TRBV19	NA	TRBJ1-4	NA	TGTGCCAGTAGGACAGAGGCTTTAACTAATGAAAAACTGTTTTTT	CASRTEALTNEKLFF
TRBV2	NA	TRBJ1-1	NA	TGTGCCAGCCGCCTCAGGCTGAACACTGAAGCTTTCTTT	CASRLRLNTEAFF
TRBV6-1	NA	TRBJ2-3	TRBD2	TGTGCCAGCAGTGCCTTAGCGGGGAGCACAGATACGCAGTATTTT	CASSALAGSTDTQYF
TRBV15	NA	TRBJ1-2	TRBD1	TGTGCCACCAGCTGGAGGACAGGGTATGGCTACACCTTC	CATSWRTGYGYTF
TRBV5-6	NA	TRBJ2-7	NA	TGTGCCAGCAGCCCTACAGTGCCCTCCTACGAGCAGTACTTC	CASSPTVPSYEQYF
TRBV7-2	NA	TRBJ2-1	TRBD1	TGTGCCAGCAGCACCCGGGACAGGACCTACAATGAGCAGTTCTTC	CASSTRDRTYNEQFF
TRBV9	NA	TRBJ1-1	NA	TGTGCCAGCAGCGTCAGGGCCCAGGACACTGAAGCTTTCTTT	CASSVRAQDTEAFF
TRBV18	NA	TRBJ2-7	TRBD2	TGTGCCAGCACCCCCTTAGCGGGAGGGCCAGTCGAGCAGTACTTC	CASTPLAGGPVEQYF
TRBV4-2	NA	TRBJ1-4	TRBD1	TGTGCCAGCAGCCAACCTCGGGGGGACAGGGAAAACGAAAAACTGTTTTTT	CASSQPRGDRENEKLFF
TRBV21-1	NA	TRBJ2-5	NA	TGTGCCAGCAGCAAAGGTTCAGGGGGCAGAGAGACCCAGTACTTC	CASSKGSGGRETQYF
TRBV11-2	few	TRBJ2-3	TRBD1	TGTGCCAGCAGCTTATGGGGACAGGGGTCAGATACGCAGTATTTT	CASSLWGQGSDTQYF
TRBV18	NA	TRBJ2-2	NA	TGTGCCAGCTCACCACCAGGACAACTCGCGAACACCGGGGAGCTGTTTTTT	CASSPPGQLANTGELFF
TRBV11-2	NA	TRBJ2-3	TRBD2	TGTGCCAGCAGCTTTCTAGCGGGAGGGCGATGGATGGCAGATACGCAGTATTTT	CASSFLAGGRWMADTQYF
TRBV27	NA	TRBJ2-1	TRBD2	TGTGCCAGCATTAGCGCTAGCGGGAATTTGGACTACAATGAGCAGTTCTTC	CASISASGNLDYNEQFF
TRBV19	NA	TRBJ2-7	TRBD1	TGTGCCAGCTGGGACAGGGTACACGAGCAGTACTTC	CASWDRVHEQYF
TRBV28	NA	TRBJ2-2	TRBD2	TGTGCCAGCAGTCGGGGGGGGACCGGGGAGCTGTTTTTT	CASSRGGTGELFF
TRBV2	few	TRBJ1-4	NA	TGTGCCAGCAGGGGGGGAACACCCAATGAAAAACTGTTTTTT	CASRGGTPNEKLFF
TRBV27	NA	TRBJ1-5	NA	TGTGCCAGCCGTGAGAGGGTTTTTAGTCCACAGCCCCAGCATTTT	CASRERVFSPQPQHF
TRBV7-2	NA	TRBJ1-5	NA	TGTGCCAGCAGCTTCGGGGAGAATCAGCCCCAGCATTTT	CASSFGENQPQHF
TRBV11-2	NA	TRBJ2-5	NA	TGTGCCAGCAGCTACGGGGGACGGCCTCAAGAGACCCAGTACTTC	CASSYGGRPQETQYF
TRBV27	few	TRBJ2-6	TRBD1	TGTGCCAGCAGTTTTTTAGGACAGGGTGTACCTGGGGCCAACGTCCTGACTTTC	CASSFLGQGVPGANVLTF
TRBV10-3	once	TRBJ2-7	TRBD1	TGTGCCATCAGTGACCCCGGACAGGGAGGCGCCTACGAGCAGTACTTC	CAISDPGQGGAYEQYF
TRBV30	once	TRBJ1-4	NA	TGTGCCTGGAGCGTAAAGGGACTGGATAATGAAAAACTGTTTTTT	CAWSVKGLDNEKLFF
TRBV10-3	once	TRBJ1-2	NA	TGTGCCATCAGTGAAGGGGTGTCTAACTATGGCTACACCTTC	CAISEGVSNYGYTF
TRBV19	NA	TRBJ2-3	NA	TGTGCCAGTAGTATAGATAGGCTAGCAATTTATAGCACAGATACGCAGTATTTT	CASSIDRLAIYSTDTQYF
TRBV5-1	NA	TRBJ1-1	NA	TGCGCCAGTACACCCAGGGAGAACACTGAAGCTTTCTTT	CASTPRENTEAFF
TRBV30	NA	TRBJ2-3	NA	TGTGCCTGGGCGGGACGTCCCACAGATACGCAGTATTTT	CAWAGRPTDTQYF
TRBV18	NA	TRBJ2-7	NA	TGTGCCAGCTCTCCTAGGAAAGTAAGCACCTACGAGCAGTACTTC	CASSPRKVSTYEQYF
TRBV6-1	few	TRBJ1-2	TRBD1	TGTGCCAGCAGTCCCCGGACAGGGGCAGGGGGTGGCTACACCTTC	CASSPRTGAGGGYTF